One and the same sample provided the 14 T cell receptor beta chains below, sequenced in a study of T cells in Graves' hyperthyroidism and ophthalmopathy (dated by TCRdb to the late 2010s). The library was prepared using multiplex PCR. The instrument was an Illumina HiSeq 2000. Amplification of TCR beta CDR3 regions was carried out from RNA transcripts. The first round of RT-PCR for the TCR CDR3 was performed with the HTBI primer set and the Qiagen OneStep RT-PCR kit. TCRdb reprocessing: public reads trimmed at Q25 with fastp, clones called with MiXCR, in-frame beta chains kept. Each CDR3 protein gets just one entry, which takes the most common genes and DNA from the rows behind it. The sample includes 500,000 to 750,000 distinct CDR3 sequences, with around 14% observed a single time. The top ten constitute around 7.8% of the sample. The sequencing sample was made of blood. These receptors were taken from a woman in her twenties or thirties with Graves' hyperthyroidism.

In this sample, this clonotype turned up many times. CDR3 in amino acids: CASSPRLAGLTDTQYF. CDR3 DNA sequence: TGCGCCAGCAGCCCGAGACTAGCGGGTCTCACAGATACGCAGTATTTT. The rearrangement links TRBV4-1 to TRBJ2-3; 10 nucleotides agree with TRBD2. The length of the CDR3 is 16 residues. The trim removed 4 bases at V and 2 bases at J, leaving 6 bases unmatched. Germline assignment: CDR1 MGHRA and CDR2 YSYEKL.

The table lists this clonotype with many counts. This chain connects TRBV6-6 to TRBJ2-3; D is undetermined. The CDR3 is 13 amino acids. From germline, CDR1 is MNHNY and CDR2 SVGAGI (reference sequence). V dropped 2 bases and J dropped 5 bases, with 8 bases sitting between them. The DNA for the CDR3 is TGTGCCAGCAGTTACGGCGGTCAAGATACGCAGTATTTT. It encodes CASSYGGQDTQYF.

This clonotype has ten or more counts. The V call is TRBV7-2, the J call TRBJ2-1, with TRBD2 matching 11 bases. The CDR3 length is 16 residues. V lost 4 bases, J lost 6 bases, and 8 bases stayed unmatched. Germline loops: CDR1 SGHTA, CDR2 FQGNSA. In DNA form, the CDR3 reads TGTGCCAGCAGCTCCTTAGCGGGAGGGGCTCTCAATGAGCAGTTCTTC. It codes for CASSSLAGGALNEQFF.

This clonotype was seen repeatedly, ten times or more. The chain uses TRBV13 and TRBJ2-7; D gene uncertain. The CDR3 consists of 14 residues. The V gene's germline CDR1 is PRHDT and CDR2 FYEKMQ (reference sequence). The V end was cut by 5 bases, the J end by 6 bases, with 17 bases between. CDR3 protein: CASSRERPAGEQYF. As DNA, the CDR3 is TGTGCCAGCAGCCGAGAGCGCCCCGCAGGCGAGCAGTACTTC.

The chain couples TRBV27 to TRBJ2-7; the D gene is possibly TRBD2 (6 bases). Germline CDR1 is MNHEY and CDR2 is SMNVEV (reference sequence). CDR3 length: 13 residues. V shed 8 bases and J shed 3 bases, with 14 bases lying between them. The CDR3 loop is CASHGGRDYEQYF. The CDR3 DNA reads TGTGCCAGCCACGGAGGGCGGGACTACGAGCAGTACTTC.

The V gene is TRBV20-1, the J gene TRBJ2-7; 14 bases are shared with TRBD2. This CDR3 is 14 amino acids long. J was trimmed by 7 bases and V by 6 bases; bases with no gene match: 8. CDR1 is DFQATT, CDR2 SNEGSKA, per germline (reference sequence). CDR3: CSAPRLAGGWEQYF. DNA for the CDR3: TGCAGTGCCCCAAGACTAGCGGGAGGGTGGGAGCAGTACTTC.

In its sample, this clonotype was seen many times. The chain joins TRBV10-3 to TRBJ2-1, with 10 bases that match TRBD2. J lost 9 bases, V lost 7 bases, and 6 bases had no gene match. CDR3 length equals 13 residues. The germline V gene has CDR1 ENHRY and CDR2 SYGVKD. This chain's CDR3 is CAITSGRASEQFF. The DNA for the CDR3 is TGTGCCATCACGAGCGGGAGGGCCAGTGAGCAGTTCTTC.

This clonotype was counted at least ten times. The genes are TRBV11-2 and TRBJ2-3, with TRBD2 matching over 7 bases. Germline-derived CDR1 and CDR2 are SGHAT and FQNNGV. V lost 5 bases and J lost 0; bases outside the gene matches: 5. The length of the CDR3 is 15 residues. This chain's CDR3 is CASSHKRDSTDTQYF. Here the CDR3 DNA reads TGTGCCAGCAGCCACAAGCGGGACAGCACAGATACGCAGTATTTT.

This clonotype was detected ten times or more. The CDR3 nucleotides are TGTGCCAGCTTCCCGGGATACAATGAGCAGTTCTTC. Encoded protein: CASFPGYNEQFF. V is TRBV28 and J is TRBJ2-1, with a possible D match to TRBD2 (5 bases). The CDR3 loop spans 12 amino acids. Germline-derived CDR1 and CDR2 are MDHEN and SYDVKM. V was pared by 8 bases and J by 4 bases, with 9 bases between. Full variable domain (missing parts from reference TRBV28 and TRBJ2-1): DVKVTQSSRYLVKRTGEKVFLECVQDMDHENMFWYRQDPGLGLRLIYFSYDVKMKEKGDIPEGYSVSREKKERFSLILESASTNQTSMYLCASFPGYNEQFFGPGTRLTVL.

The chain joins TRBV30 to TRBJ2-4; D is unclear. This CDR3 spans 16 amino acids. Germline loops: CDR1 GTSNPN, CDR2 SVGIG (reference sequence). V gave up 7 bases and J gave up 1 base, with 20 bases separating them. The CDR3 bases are TGTGCCTACAAGATGGACCCGCTCCTTGCCAAAAACATTCAGTACTTC. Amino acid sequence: CAYKMDPLLAKNIQYF.

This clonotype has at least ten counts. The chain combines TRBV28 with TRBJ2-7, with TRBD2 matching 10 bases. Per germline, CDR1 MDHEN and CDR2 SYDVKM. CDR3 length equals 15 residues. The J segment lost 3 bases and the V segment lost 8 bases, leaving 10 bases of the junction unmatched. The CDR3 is CASRPSGRANYEQYF. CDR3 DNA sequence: TGTGCCAGCCGCCCGAGCGGGAGGGCCAACTACGAGCAGTACTTC.

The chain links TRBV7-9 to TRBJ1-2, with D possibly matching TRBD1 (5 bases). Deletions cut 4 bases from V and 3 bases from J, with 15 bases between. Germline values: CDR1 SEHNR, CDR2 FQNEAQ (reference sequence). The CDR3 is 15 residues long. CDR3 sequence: CASSSYQGGYYGYTF. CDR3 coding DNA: TGTGCCAGCAGCTCCTACCAGGGAGGGTACTATGGCTACACCTTC.

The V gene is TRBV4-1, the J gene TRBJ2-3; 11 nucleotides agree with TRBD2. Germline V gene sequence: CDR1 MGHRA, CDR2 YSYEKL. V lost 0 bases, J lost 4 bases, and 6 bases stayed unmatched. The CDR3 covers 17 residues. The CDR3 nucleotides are TGCGCCAGCAGCCAAGATGGACTAGCGGGCTCGGCAGATACGCAGTATTTT. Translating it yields CASSQDGLAGSADTQYF.

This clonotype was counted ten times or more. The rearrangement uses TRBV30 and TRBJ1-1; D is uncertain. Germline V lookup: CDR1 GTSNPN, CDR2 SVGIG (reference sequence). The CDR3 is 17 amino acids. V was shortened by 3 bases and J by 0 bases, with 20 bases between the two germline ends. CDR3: CAWRGKSAGRMNTEAFF. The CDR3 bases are TGTGCCTGGAGGGGAAAATCGGCGGGGAGGATGAACACTGAAGCTTTCTTT.